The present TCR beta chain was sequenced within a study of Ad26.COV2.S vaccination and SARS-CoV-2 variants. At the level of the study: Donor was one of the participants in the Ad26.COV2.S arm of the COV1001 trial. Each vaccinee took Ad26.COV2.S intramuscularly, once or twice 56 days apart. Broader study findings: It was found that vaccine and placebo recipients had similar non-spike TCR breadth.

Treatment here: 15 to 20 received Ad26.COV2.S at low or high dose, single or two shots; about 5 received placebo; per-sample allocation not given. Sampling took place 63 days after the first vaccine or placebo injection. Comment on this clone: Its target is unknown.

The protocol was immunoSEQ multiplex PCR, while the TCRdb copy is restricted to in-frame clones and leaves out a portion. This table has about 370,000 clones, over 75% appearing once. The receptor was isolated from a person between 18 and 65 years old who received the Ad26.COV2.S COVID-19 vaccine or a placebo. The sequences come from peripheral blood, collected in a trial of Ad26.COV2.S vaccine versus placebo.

Here the CDR3 DNA reads TGTGCCAGCAGCTTTCAGGGGGCAGGTGAAAAACTGTTTTTT. Its translation is CASSFQGAGEKLFF. This rearrangement joins TRBV11-2 to TRBJ1-4; TRBD1 aligns across 8 bases. With V trimmed by 3 bases and J by 7 bases, 4 bases remained unmatched. The CDR3 sequence is 14 residues long. Germline CDR1 reads SGHAT; CDR2 reads FQNNGV. The whole variable domain, remainder taken from reference TRBV11-2 and TRBJ1-4, is EAGVAQSPRYKIIEKRQSVAFWCNPISGHATLYWYQQILGQGPKLLIQFQNNGVVDDSQLPKDRFSAERLKGVDSTLKIQPAKLEDSAVYLCASSFQGAGEKLFFGSGTQLSVL.